Presented here are 25 T cell receptor beta chains from one specimen sequenced in a study of multiple sclerosis patients with progressive multifocal leukoencephalopathy (dated by TCRdb to about 2019). Libraries were made using the immunoSEQ multiplex PCR assay. Not all clones reach the TCRdb copy of this immuneACCESS table, which keeps in-frame sequences only. Checked studies attribute under half of the gap to unresolved V genes and leave the rest unexplained. The sample has about 31,000 clones on record, more than 80% of them singletons. Around 11% of the sample comes from the top ten. Reading the label with the study, this specimen's time point is: time of PML onset. Read against the paper, the sample's treatment or condition label means: on natalizumab therapy at sampling. The material was PBMCs, obtained from a patient treated with natalizumab. Every receptor here comes from a woman in her 30s with progressive multifocal leukoencephalopathy.

The chain combines TRBV15 with TRBJ2-5, with 8 bases matching TRBD1. This CDR3 comprises 15 residues. J gave up 3 bases and V 1 base, and 4 bases lay outside the gene matches. CDR1 LNHNV and CDR2 YYDKDF come from the germline V gene (reference sequence). For the CDR3, the DNA is TGTGCCACCAGCAGAGGAGGACAGGGAGAAGAGACCCAGTACTTC. It yields the protein CATSRGGQGEETQYF.

The chain has TRBV6-5 and TRBJ2-3; tentative D call: TRBD2 (6 bases). From germline, CDR1 is MNHEY and CDR2 SVGAGI. The ends were cut back, 6 bases at V and 0 bases at J, with 13 bases in the middle. The CDR3 spans 15 residues. CDR3 in amino acids: CASSSLATSTDTQYF. CDR3 DNA sequence: TGTGCCAGCAGCTCTCTAGCGACCAGCACAGATACGCAGTATTTT.

The chain is built from TRBV10-3 and TRBJ2-3; no reliable D call. V was trimmed by 7 bases and J by 0 bases, leaving 11 bases between them. There are 14 residues in the CDR3. From germline, CDR1 is ENHRY and CDR2 SYGVKD. CDR3 residues: CAIKGSFSTDTQYF. CDR3 DNA sequence: TGTGCCATCAAAGGTTCCTTTAGCACAGATACGCAGTATTTT.

This sequence joins TRBV27 and TRBJ2-3; no reliable D call. Germline V gene data show CDR1 as MNHEY and CDR2 as SMNVEV (reference sequence). This CDR3 is built from 14 residues. Trimming stripped 2 bases from V and 4 bases from J, with 10 bases between. CDR3 nucleotides: TGTGCCAGCAGTTTAAGTCTAACCGCAGATACGCAGTATTTT. Its translation: CASSLSLTADTQYF.

This clone appeared a few times. The rearrangement uses TRBV14 and TRBJ1-2; D unclear. Per germline, CDR1 SGHDN and CDR2 FVKESK. V lost 4 bases to trimming and J lost 10 bases, with 13 bases between them. The length of the CDR3 is 12 residues. The CDR3 nucleotides are TGTGCCAGCAGCCTCGTCGGACGGTTCTACACCTTC. Translating it yields CASSLVGRFYTF.

The V call is TRBV20-1, the J call TRBJ2-3; the D gene is possibly TRBD2 (5 bases). Trimming removed 5 bases at V and 5 bases at J, with 8 bases between. The CDR3 runs 11 residues. Germline lookup yields CDR1 DFQATT and CDR2 SNEGSKA (reference sequence). CDR3 coding DNA: TGCAGTGCTGCCGCGGGAGATACGCAGTATTTT. Protein sequence: CSAAAGDTQYF.

The J gene is TRBJ1-5, the V gene TRBV28, with D tentatively TRBD1 (5 bases). V gave up 7 bases and J gave up 0 bases, with 16 bases separating them. Germline V lookup: CDR1 MDHEN, CDR2 SYDVKM. The CDR3 has 16 amino acids. The CDR3 region has the DNA TGTGCCAGCACTACCCGGGGCCAATATAGCAATCAGCCCCAGCATTTT. It codes for CASTTRGQYSNQPQHF.

The rearrangement uses TRBV7-2 and TRBJ2-1; TRBD1 matches 10 bases. The V gene's germline CDR1 is SGHTA and CDR2 FQGNSA. The J segment lost 8 bases and the V segment lost 5 bases, leaving 3 bases of the junction unmatched. This CDR3 is 13 amino acids long. The CDR3 spells CASSPDRGDEQFF. In nucleotides, the CDR3 is TGTGCCAGCAGCCCGGACAGGGGGGATGAGCAGTTCTTC. The complete variable domain, with remaining parts taken from reference TRBV7-2 and TRBJ2-1, reads GAGVSQSPSNKVTEKGKDVELRCDPISGHTALYWYRQSLGQGLEFLIYFQGNSAPDKSGLPSDRFSAERTGGSVSTLTIQRTQQEDSAVYLCASSPDRGDEQFFGPGTRLTVL.

This clone showed up just once. The chain combines TRBV5-1 with TRBJ1-1; D is possibly TRBD1 (5 bases). The length of the CDR3 is 14 residues. CDR1 and CDR2 from the germline V gene are SGHRS and YFSETQ. The V and J ends lost 4 bases and 0 bases respectively, with 10 bases between them. CDR3 nucleotides: TGCGCCAGCAGCCGGGACCCCATGAACACTGAAGCTTTCTTT. Encoded protein: CASSRDPMNTEAFF.

The chain combines TRBV2 with TRBJ1-6; D ambiguous. Between the trimmed V and J ends, which lost 6 bases and 2 bases, there was a span of 11 bases. The CDR3 is 15 residues long. The V gene's germline CDR1 is SNHLY and CDR2 FYNNEI. The CDR3 region is CASRATVTYNSPLHF. The DNA of the CDR3 is TGTGCCAGCAGGGCTACAGTAACCTATAATTCACCCCTCCACTTT.

The chain links TRBV14 to TRBJ2-1; D possibly corresponds to TRBD2 (5 bases). Per the germline V gene, CDR1 is SGHDN and CDR2 is FVKESK. V was clipped by 5 bases and J by 10 bases, with 15 bases between them. The CDR3 has 13 residues. CDR3 sequence reads: CASSGGLGREQFF. The CDR3 DNA reads as TGTGCCAGCAGCGGAGGCCTGGGAAGGGAGCAGTTCTTC.

V gene TRBV6-6 combines with J gene TRBJ2-4, with D uncertain. In germline, CDR1 is MNHNY, CDR2 SVGAGI (reference sequence). Between the trimmed V and J ends, which lost 5 bases and 6 bases, there was a span of 8 bases. This CDR3 is 12 amino acids long. CDR3 DNA sequence: TGTGCCAGCAGTGGGTTTACAAACATTCAGTACTTC. It yields the protein CASSGFTNIQYF.

The genes are TRBV6-1 and TRBJ2-5; tentative D call: TRBD1 (6 bases). This CDR3 is built from 17 residues. Looked up from germline, CDR1 is MNHNS and CDR2 is SASEGT. V was shortened by 2 bases and J by 4 bases, with 20 bases between the two germline ends. The CDR3 region has the DNA TGTGCCAGCAGTGAAACACGATACAGGGTTGGGAGAGAGACCCAGTACTTC. Translating gives CASSETRYRVGRETQYF.

The chain is built from TRBV5-4 and TRBJ2-7; the match to TRBD2 covers 7 bases. The CDR3 has 15 residues. Germline loops: CDR1 SGHNT, CDR2 YYREEE (reference sequence). Trimming cost V 1 base and J 1 base; bases outside gene matches: 5. CDR3 region: CASSLKRERSYEQYF. CDR3 DNA sequence: TGTGCCAGCAGCTTGAAGCGGGAAAGGTCCTACGAGCAGTACTTC. The entire variable domain, with the rest obtained from reference TRBV5-4 and TRBJ2-7, is as follows: ETGVTQSPTHLIKTRGQQVTLRCSSQSGHNTVSWYQQALGQGPQFIFQYYREEENGRGNFPPRFSGLQFPNYSSELNVNALELDDSALYLCASSLKRERSYEQYFGPGTRLTVT.

The chain carries TRBV7-2 and TRBJ2-1; 9 bases fit TRBD1. The CDR3 length is 16 residues. Germline lookup yields CDR1 SGHTA and CDR2 FQGNSA. Trimming took 4 bases from V and 3 from J; bases not matched to a gene: 7. CDR3 residues: CASSSWDRVLYNEQFF. The CDR3 DNA reads TGTGCCAGCAGCTCCTGGGACAGGGTTCTCTACAATGAGCAGTTCTTC.

This rearrangement joins TRBV30 to TRBJ2-5; unclear D gene. Trimming took 4 bases from V and 5 from J, leaving 11 bases between them. The CDR3 sequence is 12 residues long. The germline CDR1 and CDR2 sequences are GTSNPN and SVGIG (reference sequence). This chain's CDR3 is CAWKNIGETQYF. CDR3 in DNA: TGTGCCTGGAAAAATATTGGCGAGACCCAGTACTTC.

In its sample, this clone was seen once. The chain combines TRBV27 with TRBJ1-1, with D maybe TRBD1 (5 bases). This CDR3 has 16 residues. Germline loops: CDR1 MNHEY, CDR2 SMNVEV (reference sequence). Trimming cost V 8 bases and J 1 base, with 20 bases left between them. The CDR3 is CASLREGTQWNTEAFF. The CDR3 nucleotides read TGTGCCAGCCTCAGGGAGGGTACGCAATGGAACACTGAAGCTTTCTTT.

V and J are TRBV25-1 and TRBJ2-1, with 8 positions matching TRBD2. The junction had 7 bases not matched to a gene; V was cut back by 4 bases and J by 5 bases. Germline assignment: CDR1 MGHDK and CDR2 SYGVNS. The CDR3 sequence is 15 residues long. CDR3 in DNA: TGTGCCAGCAGTGCCAACGGGAGGGTCCACAATGAGCAGTTCTTC. This sequence encodes CASSANGRVHNEQFF.

The gene calls are TRBV7-2 and TRBJ2-3; TRBD2 is a possible D gene (5 bases). The CDR3 is made up of 16 amino acids. V lost 4 bases and J lost 6, with 20 bases in between. Germline CDR1 reads SGHTA; CDR2 reads FQGNSA. The CDR3 region is CASSSQGPLLADTQYF. CDR3 nucleotide sequence: TGTGCCAGCAGCTCACAAGGGCCTCTATTAGCGGATACGCAGTATTTT.

The rearrangement links TRBV10-3 to TRBJ2-3; maybe TRBD1 (5 bases). V lost 8 bases and J lost 3, with 9 bases in between. The V gene's germline CDR1 is ENHRY and CDR2 SYGVKD. The CDR3 spans 12 residues. The CDR3 coding sequence is TGTGCCATCTCCCAGGGTACAGATACGCAGTATTTT. Protein sequence: CAISQGTDTQYF.

This clone was detected once. The chain uses TRBV27 and TRBJ1-2; D remains ambiguous. The germline V gene encodes CDR1 MNHEY and CDR2 SMNVEV (reference sequence). The length of the CDR3 is 12 residues. The V and J ends lost 0 bases and 8 bases respectively, with 7 bases between them. The CDR3 region has the DNA TGTGCCAGCAGTTTATCAGGAGCAGGCTACACCTTC. Translating gives CASSLSGAGYTF.

This clone was counted once. The chain has TRBV6-5 and TRBJ2-1; either TRBD1 or TRBD2 may supply D (6 bases each). V gave up 10 bases and J gave up 0 bases, with 10 bases separating them. Germline CDR1 reads MNHEY; CDR2 reads SVGAGI. This CDR3 has 13 residues. The CDR3 DNA reads TGTGCCACGGGGGCTAGCTCCTACAATGAGCAGTTCTTC. Translated, it gives CATGASSYNEQFF.

The chain has TRBV19 and TRBJ1-1; D gene uncertain. CDR3 size: 14 residues. V lost 7 bases to trimming and J lost 2 bases, with 14 bases between them. Germline values: CDR1 LNHDA, CDR2 SQIVND (reference sequence). CDR3 loop: CASIGPKGNTEAFF. The CDR3 bases are TGTGCCAGTATCGGTCCGAAAGGAAACACTGAAGCTTTCTTT.

Worth noting for this clone: At one of its ends the junction is not consistent with the germline gene, which may arise from a read error. The V gene is TRBV4-2, the J gene TRBJ1-2; 7 nucleotides match TRBD1. The CDR3 length is 14 residues. Germline lookup yields CDR1 LGHNA and CDR2 YNFKEQ. This chain's CDR3 is CASSQDRGNFGYTF. The CDR3 nucleotides read TGTGCCAGCAGCCAAGACAGGGGGAACTTTGGCTACACCTTC.

The J gene is TRBJ1-2, the V gene TRBV6-5; maybe TRBD1 (6 bases). The CDR3 contains 11 residues. Germline CDR1 reads MNHEY; CDR2 reads SVGAGI. V shed 8 bases and J shed 2 bases, with 6 bases lying between them. The CDR3 DNA follows: TGTGCCAGCGGGGGCAACTATGGCTACACCTTC. Translation: CASGGNYGYTF.